The entry that follows covers one T cell receptor beta chain sequence. The sample belongs to a study of T cell responses to AZD1222 COVID-19 vaccine. Germline CDR1 and CDR2: MGHRA and YSYEKL. The CDR3 consists of 17 residues. Unmatched junction bases numbered 10, after V lost 3 bases and J lost 5 bases. The assay was immunoSEQ multiplex PCR, and TCRdb's table has in-frame clones only and misses some. The sample lists some 120,000 clones, 88% seen once, with roughly a sixth in the top ten. The receptor comes from an adult in good health. This sample comprised peripheral blood, obtained on day 0 of MenACWY control vaccination. The J gene is TRBJ2-3, the V gene TRBV4-1, with TRBD2 identical over 11 bases. The CDR3 nucleotides read TGCGCCAGCAGCCAGGGAGTAGCGGGAGGGCCGAGAGATACGCAGTATTTT. Amino acid sequence: CASSQGVAGGPRDTQYF.